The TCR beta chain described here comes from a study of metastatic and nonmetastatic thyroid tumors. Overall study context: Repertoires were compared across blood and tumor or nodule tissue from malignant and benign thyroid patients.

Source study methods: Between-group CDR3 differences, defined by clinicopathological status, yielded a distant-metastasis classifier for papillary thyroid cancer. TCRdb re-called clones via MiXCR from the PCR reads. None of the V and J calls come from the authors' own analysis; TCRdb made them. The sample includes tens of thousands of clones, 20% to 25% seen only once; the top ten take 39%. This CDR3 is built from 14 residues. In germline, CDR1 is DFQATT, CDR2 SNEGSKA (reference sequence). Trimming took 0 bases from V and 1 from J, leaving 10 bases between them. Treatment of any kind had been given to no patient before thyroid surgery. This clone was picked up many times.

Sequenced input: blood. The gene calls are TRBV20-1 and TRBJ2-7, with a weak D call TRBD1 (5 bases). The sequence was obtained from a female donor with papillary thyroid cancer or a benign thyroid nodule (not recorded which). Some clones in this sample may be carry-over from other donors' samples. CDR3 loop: CSARDFQGSYEQYF. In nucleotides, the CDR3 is TGCAGTGCTAGAGATTTTCAGGGTTCCTACGAGCAGTACTTC.